These 3 T cell receptor beta chains originate from one sample sequenced in a study of blood T cell repertoires in COVID-19. Measured with immunoSEQ multiplex PCR; TCRdb has only the in-frame clones, and not every one. The sample carries about 160,000 clones, approximately 85% recorded once. The material sequenced was peripheral blood. Receptors originate from a woman aged 60 to 75 with COVID-19, enrolled during active disease.

Notes on this clone: The sample contains more than one DNA sequence encoding this CDR3. This chain links TRBV7-2 with TRBJ2-1, with D perhaps matching TRBD2 (6 bases). Germline V gene data show CDR1 as SGHTA and CDR2 as FQGNSA. The CDR3 totals 14 residues. The V end lost 0 bases, the J end lost 3 bases, and 6 bases lay between the germline ends. The CDR3 protein is CASSLAGGYNEQFF. The DNA for the CDR3 is TGTGCCAGCAGCTTAGCGGGGGGCTACAATGAGCAGTTCTTC.

The rearrangement joins TRBV6-5 to TRBJ2-7, with D perhaps TRBD1 (6 bases). Deletions cut 2 bases from V and 3 bases from J, with 8 bases between. This CDR3 region has 13 residues. CDR1 MNHEY and CDR2 SVGAGI come from the germline V gene. CDR3: CASSYGRGYEQYV. As DNA, the CDR3 is TGTGCCAGCAGTTACGGCAGGGGCTACGAGCAGTACGTC.

The V call is TRBV28, the J call TRBJ2-7, with D perhaps TRBD1 (6 bases). Germline CDR1 and CDR2: MDHEN and SYDVKM. This CDR3 comprises 13 residues. V lost 9 bases and J 3 bases, leaving 15 bases between the germline ends. CDR3 nucleotides: TGTGCCAGTTGGGACAATGGTTACTACGAGCAGTACTTC. Its protein is CASWDNGYYEQYF.